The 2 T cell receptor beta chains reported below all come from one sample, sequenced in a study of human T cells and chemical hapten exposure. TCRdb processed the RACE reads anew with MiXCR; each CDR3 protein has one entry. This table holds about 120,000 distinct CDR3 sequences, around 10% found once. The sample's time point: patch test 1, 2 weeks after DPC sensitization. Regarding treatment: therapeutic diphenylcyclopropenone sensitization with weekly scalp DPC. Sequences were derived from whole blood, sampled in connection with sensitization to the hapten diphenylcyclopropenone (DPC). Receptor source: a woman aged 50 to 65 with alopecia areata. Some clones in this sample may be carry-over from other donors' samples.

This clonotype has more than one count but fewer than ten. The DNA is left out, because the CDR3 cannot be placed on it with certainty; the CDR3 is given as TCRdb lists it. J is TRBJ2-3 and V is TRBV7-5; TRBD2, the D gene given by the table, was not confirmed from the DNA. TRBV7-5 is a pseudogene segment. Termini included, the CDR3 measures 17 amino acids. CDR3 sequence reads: CISVPEGRLGGTDTQYF.

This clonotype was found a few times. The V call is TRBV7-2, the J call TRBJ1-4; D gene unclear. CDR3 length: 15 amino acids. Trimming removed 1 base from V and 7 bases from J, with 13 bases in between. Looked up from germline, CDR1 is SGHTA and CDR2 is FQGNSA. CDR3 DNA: TGTGCCAGCAGCTTAGTATCACAAATTGGTGAAAAACTGTTTTTT. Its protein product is CASSLVSQIGEKLFF.